The 23 T cell receptor beta chains given below trace back to one sample, sequenced in a study of beta chain features in type 1 diabetes. Findings and limits, study-wide: In every one of the four CD4+ subsets, TCRB CDR3s were moderately but significantly shorter in Type 1 diabetes patients.

Antigen specificity for these receptors is unknown. Investigators reverse transcribed all isolated RNA, so they sequenced expressed TCRB transcripts. The protocol was immunoSEQ multiplex PCR, while the TCRdb copy is restricted to in-frame clones and leaves out a portion. The table records 300,000 or so clones, 13% of them present only once. Source material: naive CD4+ T cells from blood. The receptor source for this set is a woman under 30 with type 1 diabetes.

Only a few counts were recorded for this clone. The gene calls are TRBV5-4 and TRBJ2-3, with 7 bases that match TRBD1. J lost 0 bases, V lost 6 bases, and 13 bases had no gene match. The length of the CDR3 is 17 residues. The germline V gene encodes CDR1 SGHNT and CDR2 YYREEE (reference sequence). CDR3 coding DNA: TGTGCCAGCAAGGGGGCGCTTGGACCTACTAGCACAGATACGCAGTATTTT. Protein: CASKGALGPTSTDTQYF.

This clone has only a few counts. CDR3 nucleotides: TGTGCCAGTAGTGGGAGGAGAGATACGCAGTATTTT. This sequence encodes CASSGRRDTQYF. The V gene is TRBV19, the J gene TRBJ2-3; possibly TRBD2 for D (6 bases). V was shortened by 5 bases and J by 5 bases, with 8 bases between the two germline ends. This CDR3 has 12 amino acids. Germline V gene data show CDR1 as LNHDA and CDR2 as SQIVND (reference sequence). The variable domain in full, with the rest retrieved from reference TRBV19 and TRBJ2-3, is DGGITQSPKYLFRKEGQNVTLSCEQNLNHDAMYWYRQDPGQGLRLIYYSQIVNDFQKGDIAEGYSVSREKKESFPLTVTSAQKNPTAFYLCASSGRRDTQYFGPGTRLTVL.

The CDR3 loop reads CASSFLPGTGDQFF. DNA of the CDR3: TGTGCCAGCAGCTTCCTGCCCGGGACAGGGGATCAGTTCTTC. V gene TRBV7-9 combines with J gene TRBJ2-1; 10 nucleotides match TRBD1. In germline, CDR1 is SEHNR, CDR2 FQNEAQ (reference sequence). The CDR3 has 14 residues. V was clipped by 3 bases and J by 13 bases; unmatched bases: 9.

This chain connects TRBV27 to TRBJ2-7, with D maybe TRBD1 (6 bases). Deletions cut 8 bases from V and 0 bases from J, with 14 bases between. The V gene's germline CDR1 is MNHEY and CDR2 SMNVEV (reference sequence). This CDR3 has 14 residues. CDR3 coding DNA: TGTGCCAGCGCGAAGAGAGGGGGCTCCTACGAGCAGTACGTC. It translates to CASAKRGGSYEQYV.

This clone has a handful of counts. The V and J genes are TRBV28 and TRBJ1-2; TRBD1 matches 10 bases. V lost 5 bases, J lost 8 bases, and 5 bases stayed unmatched. The CDR3 has 13 residues. CDR1 and CDR2 (germline): MDHEN, SYDVKM. Written as DNA, the CDR3 is TGTGCCAGCAGTGCCGGGACAGGGGTCGGCTACACCTTC. This sequence encodes CASSAGTGVGYTF.

This sequence joins TRBV30 and TRBJ2-4, with 9 positions matching TRBD1. Per germline, CDR1 GTSNPN and CDR2 SVGIG (reference sequence). This CDR3 contains 14 residues. Losses at the gene ends were 2 bases for V and 9 bases for J; bases not matched to a gene: 8. The DNA for the CDR3 is TGTGCCTGGAGTAGGACAGGGGATGTAAGCATTCAGTACTTC. This codes for CAWSRTGDVSIQYF.

In DNA, the CDR3 is TGTGCCAGCAGCCCTCAGGGGGGAAATTCACCCCTCCACTTT. Translating it yields CASSPQGGNSPLHF. The V call is TRBV7-3, the J call TRBJ1-6, with 7 positions matching TRBD1. With V trimmed by 5 bases and J by 7 bases, 5 bases remained unmatched. Germline V lookup: CDR1 SGHTA, CDR2 FQGTGA. The CDR3 has 14 amino acids.

This clone came up a few times. This rearrangement joins TRBV28 to TRBJ1-5; 8 positions match TRBD1. The CDR3 is 15 amino acids. V was clipped by 6 bases and J by 3 bases; unmatched bases: 7. Germline loops: CDR1 MDHEN, CDR2 SYDVKM. CDR3 coding DNA: TGTGCCAGCAGCCGGACAGGGCTTAACAATCAGCCCCAGCATTTT. Encoded protein: CASSRTGLNNQPQHF.

The chain couples TRBV5-6 to TRBJ2-7; 7 bases are shared with TRBD2. The germline V gene encodes CDR1 SGHDT and CDR2 YYEEEE. This CDR3 spans 13 amino acids. V gave up 0 bases and J gave up 9 bases; unmatched junction bases: 6. The DNA for the CDR3 is TGTGCCAGCAGCTTGGGCGGACTAGTAGTGCAGTACTTC. It translates to CASSLGGLVVQYF. Full variable domain (missing parts from reference TRBV5-6 and TRBJ2-7): DAGVTQSPTHLIKTRGQQVTLRCSPKSGHDTVSWYQQALGQGPQFIFQYYEEEERQRGNFPDRFSGHQFPNYSSELNVNALLLGDSALYLCASSLGGLVVQYFGPGTRLTVT.

This clone showed up just a few times. This chain links TRBV30 with TRBJ1-2; D possibly corresponds to TRBD1 (6 bases). Trimming took 0 bases from V and 6 from J, leaving 14 bases between them. The CDR3 totals 14 residues. Germline loops: CDR1 GTSNPN, CDR2 SVGIG (reference sequence). Written as DNA, the CDR3 is TGTGCCTGGAGTGTAATTTTCGAGGGGGATGGCTACACCTTC. This codes for CAWSVIFEGDGYTF.

Only a few counts were recorded for this clone. This chain joins TRBV19 and TRBJ1-2, with no clear D. This CDR3 is built from 12 residues. V shed 6 bases and J shed 3 bases, with 8 bases lying between them. Germline CDR1 LNHDA, CDR2 SQIVND (reference sequence). The CDR3 DNA reads TGTGCCAGTAGGTACAGCTACTATGGCTACACCTTC. Amino acids: CASRYSYYGYTF.

The genes are TRBV19 and TRBJ2-1; 9 nucleotides match TRBD2. V lost 4 bases and J lost 0; bases outside the gene matches: 4. The CDR3 is 16 amino acids. The V gene's germline CDR1 is LNHDA and CDR2 SQIVND (reference sequence). The CDR3 region has the DNA TGTGCCAGTAGTACGGTGACTAGCGGCTCCTACAATGAGCAGTTCTTC. Translation gives CASSTVTSGSYNEQFF. Supplemented by reference TRBV19 and TRBJ2-1, the full variable domain reads DGGITQSPKYLFRKEGQNVTLSCEQNLNHDAMYWYRQDPGQGLRLIYYSQIVNDFQKGDIAEGYSVSREKKESFPLTVTSAQKNPTAFYLCASSTVTSGSYNEQFFGPGTRLTVL.

This clone was detected once. The chain uses TRBV5-1 and TRBJ1-1, with 7 bases that match TRBD1. V dropped 2 bases and J dropped 5; count of bases not matched to a gene: 6. The CDR3 extends over 14 amino acids. Germline CDR1 and CDR2: SGHRS and YFSETQ. The CDR3 DNA is TGCGCCAGCAGCTTAGGGGACAGTCGAACTGAAGCTTTCTTT. Its protein is CASSLGDSRTEAFF. The whole variable domain, filled in from reference TRBV5-1 and TRBJ1-1, reads KAGVTQTPRYLIKTRGQQVTLSCSPISGHRSVSWYQQTPGQGLQFLFEYFSETQRNKGNFPGRFSGRQFSNSRSEMNVSTLELGDSALYLCASSLGDSRTEAFFGQGTRLTVV.

This clone was detected only a few times. The chain is built from TRBV5-1 and TRBJ2-7; D is unresolved. Trimming stripped 4 bases from V and 2 bases from J, with 16 bases between. The CDR3 covers 15 residues. Germline V lookup: CDR1 SGHRS, CDR2 YFSETQ. The CDR3 spells CASSPELTRTYEQYF. The CDR3 region has the DNA TGCGCCAGCAGCCCCGAATTGACACGTACCTACGAGCAGTACTTC.

The chain uses TRBV27 and TRBJ1-1; TRBD1 matches at 7 bases. The CDR3 consists of 15 residues. J lost 6 bases, V lost 4 bases, and 11 bases had no gene match. Germline V gene data show CDR1 as MNHEY and CDR2 as SMNVEV (reference sequence). The CDR3 loop is CASSSEQGKLAEAFF. In DNA, the CDR3 is TGTGCCAGCAGTTCCGAACAGGGGAAACTTGCTGAAGCTTTCTTT.

This clone was counted between two and nine times. The CDR3 nucleotides are TGCGCCAGCAGTCGAACCCCGAGAGGGCGGGCGGACACCGGGGAGCTGTTTTTT. Residues: CASSRTPRGRADTGELFF. This sequence joins TRBV23-1 and TRBJ2-2, with a possible D match to TRBD2 (5 bases). TRBV23-1 is known as an ORF, though its function is uncertain. This CDR3 spans 18 amino acids. V lost 4 bases to trimming and J lost 3 bases, with 21 bases between them.

The V and J genes are TRBV2 and TRBJ2-7; D may be TRBD2 (6 bases). Trimming took off 8 bases at V and 2 bases at J, with 16 bases between the two ends. This CDR3 spans 14 amino acids. Germline V gene sequence: CDR1 SNHLY, CDR2 FYNNEI. CDR3 in amino acids: CASLAAGRTYEQYF. CDR3 nucleotides: TGTGCCAGCTTAGCGGCGGGCAGAACCTACGAGCAGTACTTC.

Of note for this clone: This CDR3 is also generated by other DNA sequences in the sample. The chain combines TRBV18 with TRBJ2-5; D remains unclear. This CDR3 has 13 amino acids. Germline assignment: CDR1 KGHSH and CDR2 LQKENI. Trimming took off 2 bases at V and 2 bases at J, with 6 bases between the two ends. CDR3 sequence: CASSPGEQETQYF. CDR3 nucleotide sequence: TGTGCCAGCTCACCAGGAGAGCAAGAGACCCAGTACTTC.

This clone has more than one count but fewer than ten. The chain joins TRBV30 to TRBJ2-5, with D possibly being TRBD1 (6 bases). Trimming pared 0 bases from V and 5 bases from J, leaving 10 bases between. The CDR3 is 13 residues long. Looked up from germline, CDR1 is GTSNPN and CDR2 is SVGIG (reference sequence). CDR3 sequence reads: CAWSVRDRETQYF. CDR3 DNA sequence: TGTGCCTGGAGTGTTCGTGACAGGGAGACCCAGTACTTC.

This clone came up a few times. The rearrangement links TRBV9 to TRBJ2-7; TRBD2 matches 11 bases. The CDR3 has 12 amino acids. J was trimmed by 7 bases and V by 3 bases; bases with no gene match: 0. Per germline, CDR1 SGDLS and CDR2 YYNGEE. The CDR3 region is CASSGLAGEQYF. The CDR3 DNA is TGTGCCAGCAGCGGACTAGCGGGGGAGCAGTACTTC.

V gene TRBV28 combines with J gene TRBJ2-7; TRBD2 agrees at 12 bases. In germline, CDR1 is MDHEN, CDR2 SYDVKM. V lost 7 bases, J lost 1 base, and 14 bases stayed unmatched. CDR3 length: 18 amino acids. The CDR3 region has the DNA TGTGCCAGCACCTCGGGAAGACTAGCGGGAGAATTATCCTACGAGCAGTACTTC. This encodes CASTSGRLAGELSYEQYF. Variable domain in full (rest from reference TRBV28 and TRBJ2-7): DVKVTQSSRYLVKRTGEKVFLECVQDMDHENMFWYRQDPGLGLRLIYFSYDVKMKEKGDIPEGYSVSREKKERFSLILESASTNQTSMYLCASTSGRLAGELSYEQYFGPGTRLTVT.

The table lists this clone with a few counts. The J gene is TRBJ2-4, the V gene TRBV4-3, with 10 bases matching TRBD1. The CDR3 extends over 17 amino acids. Germline values: CDR1 LGHNA, CDR2 YSLEER. V lost 3 bases to trimming and J lost 8 bases; unmatched junction nucleotides: 13. CDR3 region: CASSQVFSGQGLYIQYF. Written as DNA, the CDR3 is TGCGCCAGCAGCCAGGTTTTTTCGGGACAGGGGCTATACATTCAGTACTTC.

This chain uses TRBV18 with TRBJ1-4, with D perhaps TRBD1 (5 bases). V was clipped by 3 bases and J by 8 bases, with 13 bases between them. Germline V gene lookup returns CDR1 KGHSH and CDR2 LQKENI. This CDR3 spans 14 amino acids. CDR3: CASSPTAQAEKLFF. The CDR3 DNA follows: TGTGCCAGCTCACCGACGGCACAGGCGGAAAAACTGTTTTTT.